The clone carrying this T cell receptor (beta chain) was counted many times. The antigen remains undetermined. A single record per CDR3 protein comes from TCRdb applying MiXCR to the RT-PCR reads. The sample lists about 520,000 distinct CDR3 sequences, around 7.7% occurring once. The entry originates in a study of response to subunit inactivated influenza vaccine. The germline CDR1 and CDR2 sequences are MNHNS and SASEGT. The CDR3 is 13 residues long. V gave up 6 bases and J gave up 4 bases, with 10 bases separating them. Study-wide points: A suggestion made by the authors is that each seasonal influenza vaccination recruits few new T cells.

The sequencing used PBMCs from blood, collected about 23 months after vaccination. The J gene is TRBJ1-5, the V gene TRBV6-1; tentatively, D is TRBD1 (5 bases). This clonotype was obtained from a man between 45 and 75 years old who received an inactivated influenza vaccine. CDR3 coding DNA: TGTGCCAGCAGAATCAGGGTTAATCAGCCCCAGCATTTT. It encodes CASRIRVNQPQHF.